This TCR beta chain came from a study of blood T cell repertoires in COVID-19. Whole-study context: There were acute and convalescent COVID-19 samples, and they came from the United States, Italy and Spain.

A single count supports this clone. The CDR3 totals 14 residues. The germline CDR1 and CDR2 sequences are MNHEY and SVGAGI. V gave up 6 bases and J gave up 4 bases, with 12 bases separating them. The authors' processing: Using reference gene primer amplification, nucleated cell counts were estimated. Assay: immunoSEQ multiplex PCR; the TCRdb copy retains only in-frame clones and omits some. V and J calls and clone size are as listed in that table; D and trimming were resolved from the DNA. This sample yields about 130,000 clones, of which about 86% are seen a single time; 3% to 3.5% belongs to the top ten.

The material sequenced was peripheral blood. This receptor was obtained from a woman aged 80 or over with acute or convalescent COVID-19. The V call is TRBV6-5, the J call TRBJ1-4; D might be TRBD1 (6 bases). CDR3 coding DNA: TGTGCCAGCAGGACTGACAGGAATAATGAAAAACTGTTTTTT. Translation: CASRTDRNNEKLFF.